Listed below are T cell receptor beta chains from one sample, sequenced in a study of blood T cell repertoires in COVID-19. Here immunoSEQ multiplex PCR was the method, and the copy in TCRdb shows in-frame clones only, minus some. This sample has roughly 290,000 clones, with 80% to 90% found just once. What was sequenced was PBMCs or T cells enriched from blood (not recorded which). These receptors originate from a man in his thirties or forties who had recovered from COVID-19. Each CDR3 is given with its conserved first and last residue. The D gene is left open where the match is weak. The size field is filled for only some rows; it gives once, few, many or a size class.

D gene	J gene	clone size	V gene	CDR3 DNA	CDR3 protein
-	TRBJ2-7	-	TRBV6-5	TGTGCCAGCAGTTCCCCCAGGGTCTACGAGCAGTACTTC	CASSSPRVYEQYF
-	TRBJ1-4	-	TRBV7-2	TGTGCCAGCAGCCCGGGAGGGCTTAATGAAAAACTGTTTTTT	CASSPGGLNEKLFF
TRBD1	TRBJ1-2	-	TRBV18	TGTGCCAGCTCACCATCTGACAGGGGTCAAGACTATGGCTACACCTTC	CASSPSDRGQDYGYTF
-	TRBJ2-7	-	TRBV5-5	TGTGCCAGCAGCTTGGCAGGTGATCCTCTCTACGAGCAGTACTTC	CASSLAGDPLYEQYF
-	TRBJ2-3	-	TRBV2	TGTGCCAGCAGCTTACCACCCAGTGCGCAGTATTTT	CASSLPPSAQYF
-	TRBJ2-7	-	TRBV2	TGTGCCAGCAGATTGGGACTGTACGAGCAGTACTTC	CASRLGLYEQYF
-	TRBJ2-7	-	TRBV12-3/TRBV12-4	TGTGCCAGCAGTTTTGGGAGCTCCTACGAGCAGTACTTC	CASSFGSSYEQYF
-	TRBJ1-5	-	TRBV19	TGTGCCAGTAGTATATCCGGTAGCTGGCTAAATCAGCCCCAGCATTTT	CASSISGSWLNQPQHF
-	TRBJ1-2	-	TRBV3-1/TRBV3-2	TGTGCCAGCAGCCAATTAACAGGGTTCTATGGCTACACCTTC	CASSQLTGFYGYTF
-	TRBJ2-1	-	TRBV5-4	TGTGCCAGCAGCTTGACGGGATTCGATGAGCAGTTCTTC	CASSLTGFDEQFF
TRBD1	TRBJ1-5	-	TRBV19	TGTGCCAGTAGTATAACACCGGGACAGGGGATACAGCCCCAGCATTTT	CASSITPGQGIQPQHF
TRBD1	TRBJ1-2	-	TRBV9	TGTGCCAGCAGCGTAGCGGCAGGGGGCAACTATGGCTACACCTTC	CASSVAAGGNYGYTF
TRBD2	TRBJ2-7	-	TRBV2	TGTGCCAGCAGCCGATTCTTAGCGGGAGGAAACGAGCAGTACTTC	CASSRFLAGGNEQYF
TRBD1	TRBJ1-1	-	TRBV5-1	TGCGCCAGCAGCGGCGCCGGACAGGGGTTCACTGAAGCTTTCTTT	CASSGAGQGFTEAFF
-	TRBJ1-2	few	TRBV7-2	TGTGCCAGCAGCTTGAACAGGGTCGGCGGCTACACCTTC	CASSLNRVGGYTF
-	TRBJ2-4	-	TRBV7-9	TGTGCCAGCAGCGCCCCGACAGCCCAGAATTATAAAAACATTCAGTACTTC	CASSAPTAQNYKNIQYF
TRBD1	TRBJ1-1	-	TRBV6-5	TGTGCCAGCAGTCTCCGGGACAGTTATAACACTGAAGCTTTCTTT	CASSLRDSYNTEAFF
-	TRBJ2-6	-	TRBV7-2	TGTGCCAGCAGCTTAACTGGGGGAGGGGGCTCTGGGGCCAACGTCCTGACTTTC	CASSLTGGGGSGANVLTF
TRBD1	TRBJ2-7	-	TRBV11-1	TGTGCCAGCAGCCCCCGCCCCCCAGGGGGCGGCGGCGAGCAGTACTTC	CASSPRPPGGGGEQYF
-	TRBJ1-1	-	TRBV5-6	TGTGCCAGCAGCCCCGGCCACAGAAACACTGAAGCTTTCTTT	CASSPGHRNTEAFF
TRBD1	TRBJ1-2	-	TRBV29-1	TGCAGCGGACAGGGGGCGCGGGACTATGGCTACACCTTC	CSGQGARDYGYTF
-	TRBJ1-6	-	TRBV6-4	TGTGCCAGCTCTTCTCAAAAGGGGTCACCCCTCCACTTT	CASSSQKGSPLHF
-	TRBJ1-1	-	TRBV11-1	TGTGCCAGCAGCCGACAATCTGGTGAAGCTTTCTTT	CASSRQSGEAFF
TRBD1	TRBJ1-1	-	TRBV6-4	TGTGCCAGCAGGGGGGACAGGGGCGGCACTGAAGCTTTCTTT	CASRGDRGGTEAFF
TRBD1	TRBJ2-7	-	TRBV19	TGTGCCAGTACTGCCGGGACAGGCCTTTACGAGCAGTACTTC	CASTAGTGLYEQYF
-	TRBJ2-2	-	TRBV5-1	TGCGCCAGCAGCTACGGGATAGGGACCGGGGAGCTGTTTTTT	CASSYGIGTGELFF
-	TRBJ1-2	-	TRBV11-2	TGTGCCAGCAGCTTAACAGATTATAACTATGGCTACACCTTC	CASSLTDYNYGYTF
-	TRBJ1-2	-	TRBV5-4	TGTGCCAGCAGCTTGGAAACAGCCTATGGCTACACCTTC	CASSLETAYGYTF
TRBD1	TRBJ1-2	-	TRBV4-3	TGCGCCAGCAGCCAAGGTTTGCCAGGGGGCTTGTTAGGTGGCTACACCTTC	CASSQGLPGGLLGGYTF
-	TRBJ2-1	-	TRBV7-6	TGTGCCAGCAGCTTAGTTGTTCCTACCAAGAGCTCCTACAATGAGCAGTTCTTC	CASSLVVPTKSSYNEQFF
-	TRBJ2-7	once	TRBV30	TGTGCCTGGAGTGTAGACAGCACCTACGAGCAGTACTTC	CAWSVDSTYEQYF
-	TRBJ1-1	-	TRBV5-4	TGTGCCAGCAGCCGGGGAGTTGGCCATTTTAACATGAACACTGAAGCTTTCTTT	CASSRGVGHFNMNTEAFF
-	TRBJ2-6	-	TRBV18	TGTGCCAGCTCACCGGGCCAGGGGAGCTCTGGGGCCAACGTCCTGACTTTC	CASSPGQGSSGANVLTF
-	TRBJ2-5	-	TRBV2	TGTGCCAGCAGTAAAACAGGGGCGGGGGAGACCCAGTACTTC	CASSKTGAGETQYF
TRBD1	TRBJ2-7	-	TRBV7-8	TGTGCCAGCAGCTTAGGAGGGACAGGGCCAGGCGAGCAGTACTTC	CASSLGGTGPGEQYF
-	TRBJ1-2	-	TRBV21-1	TGTGCCAGCAGACGGGACAGATTATGCTATGGCTACACCTTC	CASRRDRLCYGYTF
TRBD2	TRBJ2-1	many	TRBV10-2	TGCGCCAGCAGTGATCCCGGTCTAGCGGGGCCCAATGAGCAGTTCTTC	CASSDPGLAGPNEQFF
-	TRBJ2-7	many	TRBV5-6	TGTGCCAGCAGCTGGAGTCGCACCCCACTCTACGAGCAGTACTTC	CASSWSRTPLYEQYF
-	TRBJ1-1	-	TRBV6-6	TGTGCCAGCAGATCTTTGACGGGGAACACTGAAGCTTTCTTT	CASRSLTGNTEAFF
TRBD2	TRBJ2-5	-	TRBV2	TGTGCCAGCAGTAGCGGGGGGAGGGAGACCCAGTACTTC	CASSSGGRETQYF
TRBD1	TRBJ1-4	once	TRBV29-1	TGCAGCGTGTTGGAGGGGGCGGGTGAAAAACTGTTTTTT	CSVLEGAGEKLFF
-	TRBJ2-7	-	TRBV2	TGTGCCAGCACTGCCCGGGACAATATAGCTTCCTTC	CASTARDNIASF